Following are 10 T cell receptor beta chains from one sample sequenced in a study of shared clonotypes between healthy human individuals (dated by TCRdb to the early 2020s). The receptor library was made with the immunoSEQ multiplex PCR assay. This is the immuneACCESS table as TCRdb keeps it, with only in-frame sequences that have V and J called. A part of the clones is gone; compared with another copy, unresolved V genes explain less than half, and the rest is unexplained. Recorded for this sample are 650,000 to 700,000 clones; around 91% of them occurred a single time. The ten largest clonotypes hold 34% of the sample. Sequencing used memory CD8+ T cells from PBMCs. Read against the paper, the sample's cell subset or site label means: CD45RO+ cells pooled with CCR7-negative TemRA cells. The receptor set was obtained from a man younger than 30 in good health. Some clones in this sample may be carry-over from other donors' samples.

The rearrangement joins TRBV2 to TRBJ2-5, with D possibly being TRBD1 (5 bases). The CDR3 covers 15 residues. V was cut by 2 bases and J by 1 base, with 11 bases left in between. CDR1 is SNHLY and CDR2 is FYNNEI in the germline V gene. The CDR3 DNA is TGTGCCAGCAGTGAATATAAGGGGATCCAAGAGACCCAGTACTTC. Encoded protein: CASSEYKGIQETQYF.

CDR3 residues: CASSLRDRGVEELFF. The CDR3 coding sequence is TGTGCCAGCAGCCTCCGGGACAGAGGGGTCGAGGAGCTGTTTTTT. The rearrangement uses TRBV7-9 and TRBJ2-2; 7 bases map to TRBD1. With 5 bases clipped from V and 10 bases from J, the junction kept 13 bases outside the gene matches. There are 15 residues in the CDR3. Germline V gene lookup returns CDR1 SEHNR and CDR2 FQNEAQ (reference sequence).

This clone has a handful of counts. In DNA form, the CDR3 reads TGTGCCAGCAGCTTAGGGCCCCTTGATAATGAAAAACTGTTTTTT. This codes for CASSLGPLDNEKLFF. V usage is TRBV7-9 and J usage is TRBJ1-4; no clear D. Trimming left V 1 base short and J 4 bases short, with 10 bases between. Per the germline V gene, CDR1 is SEHNR and CDR2 is FQNEAQ (reference sequence). This CDR3 is built from 15 residues. Complete variable domain (other parts from reference TRBV7-9 and TRBJ1-4): DTGVSQNPRHKITKRGQNVTFRCDPISEHNRLYWYRQTLGQGPEFLTYFQNEAQLEKSRLLSDRFSAERPKGSFSTLEIQRTEQGDSAMYLCASSLGPLDNEKLFFGSGTQLSVL.

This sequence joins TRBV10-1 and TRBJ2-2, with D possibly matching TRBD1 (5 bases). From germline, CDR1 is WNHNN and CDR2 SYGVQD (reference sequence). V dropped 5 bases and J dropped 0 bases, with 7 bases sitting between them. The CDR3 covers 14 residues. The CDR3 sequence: CASSPGTNTGELFF. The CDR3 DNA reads TGCGCCAGCAGTCCAGGGACGAACACCGGGGAGCTGTTTTTT.

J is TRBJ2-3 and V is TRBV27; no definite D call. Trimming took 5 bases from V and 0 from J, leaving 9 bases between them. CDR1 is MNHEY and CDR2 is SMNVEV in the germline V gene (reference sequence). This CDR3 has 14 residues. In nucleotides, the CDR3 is TGTGCCAGCAGTCCCTCTTCTAGCACAGATACGCAGTATTTT. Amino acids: CASSPSSSTDTQYF.

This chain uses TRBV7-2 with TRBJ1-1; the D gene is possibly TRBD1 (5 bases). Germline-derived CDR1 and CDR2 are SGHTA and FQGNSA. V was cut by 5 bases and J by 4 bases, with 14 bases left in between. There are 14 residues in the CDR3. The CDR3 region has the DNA TGTGCCAGCAGCCAAGGGACCGAACCCACTGAAGCTTTCTTT. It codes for CASSQGTEPTEAFF.

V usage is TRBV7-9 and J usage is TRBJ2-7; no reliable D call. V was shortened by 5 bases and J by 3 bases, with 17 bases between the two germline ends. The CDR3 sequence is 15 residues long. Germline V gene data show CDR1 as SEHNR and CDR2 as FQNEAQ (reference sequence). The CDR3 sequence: CASSHPQSTLYEQYF. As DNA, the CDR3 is TGTGCCAGCAGCCACCCACAATCTACCCTCTACGAGCAGTACTTC.

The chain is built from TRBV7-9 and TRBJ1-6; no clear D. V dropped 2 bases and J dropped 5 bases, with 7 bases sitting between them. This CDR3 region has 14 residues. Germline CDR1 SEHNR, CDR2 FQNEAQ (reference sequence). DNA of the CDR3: TGTGCCAGCAGCTTATCTTGGGATAATTCACCCCTCCACTTT. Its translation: CASSLSWDNSPLHF. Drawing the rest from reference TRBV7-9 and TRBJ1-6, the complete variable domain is DTGVSQNPRHKITKRGQNVTFRCDPISEHNRLYWYRQTLGQGPEFLTYFQNEAQLEKSRLLSDRFSAERPKGSFSTLEIQRTEQGDSAMYLCASSLSWDNSPLHFGNGTRLTVT.

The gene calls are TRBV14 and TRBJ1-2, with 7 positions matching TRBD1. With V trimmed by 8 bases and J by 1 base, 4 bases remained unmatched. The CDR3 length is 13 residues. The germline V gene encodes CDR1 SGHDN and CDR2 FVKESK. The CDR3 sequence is CASSRDSNYGYTF. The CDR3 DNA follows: TGTGCCAGCTCGCGGGACAGTAACTATGGCTACACCTTC.

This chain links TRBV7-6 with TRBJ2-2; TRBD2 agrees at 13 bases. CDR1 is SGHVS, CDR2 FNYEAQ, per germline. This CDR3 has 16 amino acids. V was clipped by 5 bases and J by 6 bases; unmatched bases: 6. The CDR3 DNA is TGTGCCAGCAGCCTCCGACTAGCGGGAGGAGCCGGGGAGCTGTTTTTT. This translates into CASSLRLAGGAGELFF.